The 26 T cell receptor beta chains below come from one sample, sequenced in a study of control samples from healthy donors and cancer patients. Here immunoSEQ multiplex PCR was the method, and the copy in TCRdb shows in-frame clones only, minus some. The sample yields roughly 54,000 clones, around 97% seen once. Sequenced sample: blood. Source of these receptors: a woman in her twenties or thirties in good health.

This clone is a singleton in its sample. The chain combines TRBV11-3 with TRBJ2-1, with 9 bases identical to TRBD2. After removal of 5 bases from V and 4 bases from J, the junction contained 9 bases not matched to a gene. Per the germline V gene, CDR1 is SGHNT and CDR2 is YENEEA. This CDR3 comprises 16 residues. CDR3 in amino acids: CASSPNSGSRYNEQFF. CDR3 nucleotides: TGTGCCAGCAGCCCCAATAGCGGGAGCCGGTACAATGAGCAGTTCTTC.

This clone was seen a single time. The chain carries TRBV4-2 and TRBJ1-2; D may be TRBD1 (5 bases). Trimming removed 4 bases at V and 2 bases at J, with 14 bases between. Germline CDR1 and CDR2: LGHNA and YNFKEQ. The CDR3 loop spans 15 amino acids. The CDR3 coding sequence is TGTGCCAGCAGCCCGGGACTCCCTCCAAACTATGGCTACACCTTC. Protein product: CASSPGLPPNYGYTF.

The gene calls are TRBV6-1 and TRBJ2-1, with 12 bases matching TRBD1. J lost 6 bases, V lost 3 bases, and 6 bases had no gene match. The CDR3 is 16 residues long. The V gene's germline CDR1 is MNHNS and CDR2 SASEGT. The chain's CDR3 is CASSEQGQGAFNEQFF. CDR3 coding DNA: TGTGCCAGCAGTGAGCAGGGACAGGGGGCGTTCAATGAGCAGTTCTTC.

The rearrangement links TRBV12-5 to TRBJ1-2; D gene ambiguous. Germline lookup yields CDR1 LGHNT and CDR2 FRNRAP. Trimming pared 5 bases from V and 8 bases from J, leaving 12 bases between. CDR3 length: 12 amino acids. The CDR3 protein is CASGPTYLGYTF. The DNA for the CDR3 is TGTGCTAGTGGTCCCACGTACCTCGGCTACACCTTC.

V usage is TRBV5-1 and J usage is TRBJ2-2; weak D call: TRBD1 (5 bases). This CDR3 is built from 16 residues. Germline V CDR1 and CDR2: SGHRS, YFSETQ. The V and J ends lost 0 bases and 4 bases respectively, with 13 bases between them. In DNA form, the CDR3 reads TGCGCCAGCAGCTTGGGCCTGGCCCAGGGCACCGGGGAGCTGTTTTTT. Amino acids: CASSLGLAQGTGELFF.

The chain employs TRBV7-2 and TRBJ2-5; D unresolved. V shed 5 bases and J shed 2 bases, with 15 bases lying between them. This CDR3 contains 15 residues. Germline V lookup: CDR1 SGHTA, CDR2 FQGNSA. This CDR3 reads CASSRRTGIQETQYF. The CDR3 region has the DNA TGTGCCAGCAGCCGCCGGACGGGTATTCAAGAGACCCAGTACTTC.

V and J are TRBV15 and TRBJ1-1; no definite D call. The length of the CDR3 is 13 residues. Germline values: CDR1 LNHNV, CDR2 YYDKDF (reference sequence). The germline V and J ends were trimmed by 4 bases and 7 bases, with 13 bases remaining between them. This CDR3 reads CATSTPFLIEAFF. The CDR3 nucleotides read TGTGCCACCAGCACCCCCTTCTTAATTGAAGCTTTCTTT.

CDR3 in amino acids: CASSTRQRNTGELFF. CDR3 DNA: TGTGCCAGCAGTACCCGACAGAGGAACACCGGGGAGCTGTTTTTT. The genes are TRBV25-1 and TRBJ2-2, with D perhaps matching TRBD1 (5 bases). The CDR3 consists of 15 residues. Looked up from germline, CDR1 is MGHDK and CDR2 is SYGVNS. Trimming stripped 5 bases from V and 1 base from J, with 11 bases between.

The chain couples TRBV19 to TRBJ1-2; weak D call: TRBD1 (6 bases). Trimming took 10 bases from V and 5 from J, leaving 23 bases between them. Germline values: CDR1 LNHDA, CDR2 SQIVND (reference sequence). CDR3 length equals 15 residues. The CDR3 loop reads CATAQGGRARYGYTF. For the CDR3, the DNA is TGTGCCACCGCTCAAGGGGGTAGAGCACGATATGGCTACACCTTC.

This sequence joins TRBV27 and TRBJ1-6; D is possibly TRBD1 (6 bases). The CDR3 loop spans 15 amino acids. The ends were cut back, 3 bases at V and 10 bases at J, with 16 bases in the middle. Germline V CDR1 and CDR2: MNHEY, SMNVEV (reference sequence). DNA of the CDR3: TGTGCCAGCAGTTTGGGAGCAGGCAGGGGATCACCCCTCCACTTT. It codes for CASSLGAGRGSPLHF.

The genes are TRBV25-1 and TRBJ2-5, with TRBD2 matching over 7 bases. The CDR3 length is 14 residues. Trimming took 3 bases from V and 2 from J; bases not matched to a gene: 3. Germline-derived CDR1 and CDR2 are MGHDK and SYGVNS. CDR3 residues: CASSDSGPQETQYF. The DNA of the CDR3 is TGTGCCAGCAGTGATAGCGGGCCTCAAGAGACCCAGTACTTC.

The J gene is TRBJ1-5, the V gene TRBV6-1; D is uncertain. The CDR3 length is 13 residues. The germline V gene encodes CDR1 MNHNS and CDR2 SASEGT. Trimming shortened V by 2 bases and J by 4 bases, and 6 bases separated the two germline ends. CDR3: CASSERGNQPQHF. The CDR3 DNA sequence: TGTGCCAGCAGTGAAAGAGGGAATCAGCCCCAGCATTTT.

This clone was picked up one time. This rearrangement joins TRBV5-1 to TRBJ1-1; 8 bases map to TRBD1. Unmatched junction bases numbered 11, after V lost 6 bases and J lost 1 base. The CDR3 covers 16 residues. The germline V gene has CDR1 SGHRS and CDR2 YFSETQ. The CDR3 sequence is CASMKTGAGSNTEAFF. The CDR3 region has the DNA TGCGCCAGCATGAAGACAGGGGCCGGATCGAACACTGAAGCTTTCTTT.

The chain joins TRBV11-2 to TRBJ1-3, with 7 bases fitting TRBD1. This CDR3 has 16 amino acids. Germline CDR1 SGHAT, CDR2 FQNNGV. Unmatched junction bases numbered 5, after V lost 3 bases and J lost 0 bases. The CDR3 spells CASSLLTGASGNTIYF. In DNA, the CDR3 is TGTGCCAGCAGCTTGCTCACAGGGGCCTCTGGAAACACCATATATTTT.

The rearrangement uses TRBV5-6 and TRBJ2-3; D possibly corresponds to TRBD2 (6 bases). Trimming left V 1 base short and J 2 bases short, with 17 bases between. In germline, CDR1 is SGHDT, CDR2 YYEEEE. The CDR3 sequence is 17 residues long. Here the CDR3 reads CASSLTGWAGYTDTQYF. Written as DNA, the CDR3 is TGTGCCAGCAGCTTGACCGGGTGGGCGGGATACACAGATACGCAGTATTTT. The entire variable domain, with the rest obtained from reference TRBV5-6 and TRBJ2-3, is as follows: DAGVTQSPTHLIKTRGQQVTLRCSPKSGHDTVSWYQQALGQGPQFIFQYYEEEERQRGNFPDRFSGHQFPNYSSELNVNALLLGDSALYLCASSLTGWAGYTDTQYFGPGTRLTVL.

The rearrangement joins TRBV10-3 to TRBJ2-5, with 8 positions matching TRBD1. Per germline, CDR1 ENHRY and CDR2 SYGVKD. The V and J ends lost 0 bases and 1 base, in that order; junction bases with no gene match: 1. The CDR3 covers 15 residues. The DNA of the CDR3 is TGTGCCATCAGTGAGTCGACAGGGGCCCAAGAGACCCAGTACTTC. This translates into CAISESTGAQETQYF.

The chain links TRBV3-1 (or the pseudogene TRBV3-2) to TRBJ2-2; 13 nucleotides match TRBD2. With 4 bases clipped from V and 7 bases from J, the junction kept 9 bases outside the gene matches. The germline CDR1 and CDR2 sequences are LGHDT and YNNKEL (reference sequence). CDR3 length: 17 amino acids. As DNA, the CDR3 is TGTGCCAGCAGCCCGCGGACTAGCGGGAGTGGGTTCGGGGAGCTGTTTTTT. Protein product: CASSPRTSGSGFGELFF.

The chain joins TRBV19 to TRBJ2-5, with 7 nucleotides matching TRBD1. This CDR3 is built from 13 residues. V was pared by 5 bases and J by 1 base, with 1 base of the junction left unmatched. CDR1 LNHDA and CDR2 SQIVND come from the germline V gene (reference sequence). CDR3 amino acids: CASSWTGQETQYF. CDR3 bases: TGTGCCAGTAGTTGGACAGGCCAAGAGACCCAGTACTTC.

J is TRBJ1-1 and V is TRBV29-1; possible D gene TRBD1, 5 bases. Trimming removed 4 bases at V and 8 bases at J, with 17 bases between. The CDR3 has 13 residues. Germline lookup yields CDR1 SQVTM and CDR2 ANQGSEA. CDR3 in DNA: TGCAGCGTTGTATCGGGGCTTCGTGGGGAAGCTTTCTTT. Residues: CSVVSGLRGEAFF.

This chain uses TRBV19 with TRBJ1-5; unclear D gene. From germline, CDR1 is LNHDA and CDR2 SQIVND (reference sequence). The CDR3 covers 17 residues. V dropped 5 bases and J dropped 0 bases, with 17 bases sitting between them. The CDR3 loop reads CASSWEGTGYSNQPQHF. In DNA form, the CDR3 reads TGTGCCAGTAGTTGGGAGGGAACGGGTTATAGCAATCAGCCCCAGCATTTT.

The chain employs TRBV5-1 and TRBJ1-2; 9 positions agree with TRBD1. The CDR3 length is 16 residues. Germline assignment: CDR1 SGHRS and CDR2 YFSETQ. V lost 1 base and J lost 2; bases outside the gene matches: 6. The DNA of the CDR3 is TGCGCCAGCAGCTTGCACAGGGGGCCTGACAACTATGGCTACACCTTC. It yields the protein CASSLHRGPDNYGYTF. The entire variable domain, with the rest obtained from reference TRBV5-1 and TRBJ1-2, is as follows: KAGVTQTPRYLIKTRGQQVTLSCSPISGHRSVSWYQQTPGQGLQFLFEYFSETQRNKGNFPGRFSGRQFSNSRSEMNVSTLELGDSALYLCASSLHRGPDNYGYTFGSGTRLTVV.

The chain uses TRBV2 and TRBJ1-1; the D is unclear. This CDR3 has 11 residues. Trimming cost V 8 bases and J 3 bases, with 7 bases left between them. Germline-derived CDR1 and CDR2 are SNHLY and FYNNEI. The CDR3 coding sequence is TGTGCCAGCGTGAGGGACACTGAAGCTTTCTTT. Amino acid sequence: CASVRDTEAFF.

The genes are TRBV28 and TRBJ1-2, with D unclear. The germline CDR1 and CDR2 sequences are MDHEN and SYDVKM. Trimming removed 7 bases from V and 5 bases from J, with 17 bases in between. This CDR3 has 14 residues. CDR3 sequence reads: CASNPLFVPYGYTF. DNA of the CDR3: TGTGCCAGCAACCCTTTGTTCGTCCCTTATGGCTACACCTTC.

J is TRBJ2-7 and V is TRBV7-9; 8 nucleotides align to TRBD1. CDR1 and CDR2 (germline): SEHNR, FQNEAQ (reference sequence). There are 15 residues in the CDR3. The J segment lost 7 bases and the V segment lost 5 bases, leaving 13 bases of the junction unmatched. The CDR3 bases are TGTGCCAGCAGCCTTGCAGGGGGCGTGATAGGGGAGCAGTACTTC. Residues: CASSLAGGVIGEQYF.

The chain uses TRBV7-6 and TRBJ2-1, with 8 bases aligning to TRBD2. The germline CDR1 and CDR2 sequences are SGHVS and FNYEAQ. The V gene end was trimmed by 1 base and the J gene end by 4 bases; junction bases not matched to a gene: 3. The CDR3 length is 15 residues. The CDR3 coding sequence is TGTGCCAGCAGCTTAGTTAGCGGGACATACAATGAGCAGTTCTTC. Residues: CASSLVSGTYNEQFF.

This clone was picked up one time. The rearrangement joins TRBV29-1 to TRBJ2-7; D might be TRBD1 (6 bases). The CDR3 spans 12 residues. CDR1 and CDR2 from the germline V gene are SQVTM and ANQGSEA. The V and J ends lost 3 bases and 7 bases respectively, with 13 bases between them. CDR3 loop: CSVESDRREQYF. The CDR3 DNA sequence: TGCAGCGTTGAGAGCGACAGGCGGGAGCAGTACTTC.